One sample yielded the 20 T cell receptor beta chains listed below, sequenced in a study of PD-L1 blockade in urothelial cancer. TCRdb's table, derived via immunoSEQ multiplex PCR, lists solely in-frame clones and lacks some. Here the sample spans 80,000 to 130,000 clones, around 90% being singletons. This material consisted of PBMCs, taken around atezolizumab (anti-PD-L1) treatment. Source of these receptors: a woman over 75 with urothelial cancer.

This rearrangement joins TRBV10-1 to TRBJ2-2; 7 nucleotides match TRBD1. CDR3 length equals 15 residues. The germline CDR1 and CDR2 sequences are WNHNN and SYGVQD (reference sequence). J gave up 0 bases and V 3 bases, and 1 base lay outside the gene matches. The CDR3 here is CASSDTGANTGELFF. The CDR3 nucleotides are TGCGCCAGCAGTGATACAGGGGCGAACACCGGGGAGCTGTTTTTT.

The rearrangement links TRBV5-4 to TRBJ2-2; 10 nucleotides agree with TRBD2. V shed 1 base and J 5 bases; nucleotides not matched to a gene: 2. Germline values: CDR1 SGHNT, CDR2 YYREEE (reference sequence). The CDR3 runs 15 residues. CDR3 bases: TGTGCCAGCAGCTTGTCTAGCGGGAGTACCGGGGAGCTGTTTTTT. As protein: CASSLSSGSTGELFF.

This chain uses TRBV7-6 with TRBJ2-1; D may be TRBD1 (5 bases). The CDR3 has 16 amino acids. In germline, CDR1 is SGHVS, CDR2 FNYEAQ. Trimming removed 5 bases from V and 0 bases from J, with 14 bases in between. DNA of the CDR3: TGTGCCAGCAGCCCTGGGGCAGTTAGCTCCTACAATGAGCAGTTCTTC. It is translated as CASSPGAVSSYNEQFF.

The CDR3 coding sequence is TGTGCCAGCATGGGGGGACGGGCTAGCGGGCCCAGCTCCTACAATGAGCAGTTCTTC. This sequence encodes CASMGGRASGPSSYNEQFF. V and J are TRBV19 and TRBJ2-1; 8 bases are shared with TRBD2. CDR1 is LNHDA, CDR2 SQIVND, per germline (reference sequence). J was trimmed by 0 bases and V by 9 bases; bases with no gene match: 19. The CDR3 is 19 amino acids.

This clone showed up just once. This chain connects TRBV5-4 to TRBJ2-1; the match to TRBD2 covers 14 bases. The CDR3 is 15 residues long. J was trimmed by 10 bases and V by 4 bases; bases with no gene match: 7. Germline lookup yields CDR1 SGHNT and CDR2 YYREEE (reference sequence). CDR3 DNA sequence: TGTGCCAGCAGCCCACCCGGGACTAGCGGGGGAGAGCAGTTCTTC. Its protein is CASSPPGTSGGEQFF.

This clone was seen a few times. V gene TRBV18 combines with J gene TRBJ2-1; TRBD2 matches 11 bases. This CDR3 has 15 residues. Germline V gene data show CDR1 as KGHSH and CDR2 as LQKENI. J lost 4 bases, V lost 6 bases, and 5 bases had no gene match. CDR3 DNA: TGTGCCAGCTCCGAACTAGCGGGAGCTTACAATGAGCAGTTCTTC. Its protein is CASSELAGAYNEQFF.

The chain joins TRBV19 to TRBJ2-2; 10 nucleotides line up with TRBD2. The CDR3 totals 15 residues. Per germline, CDR1 LNHDA and CDR2 SQIVND (reference sequence). V lost 7 bases and J lost 4; bases outside the gene matches: 6. Written as DNA, the CDR3 is TGTGCCAGTAACAGCCTAGCGGGAGTCACCGGGGAGCTGTTTTTT. Protein product: CASNSLAGVTGELFF.

The chain joins TRBV25-1 to TRBJ2-5; 9 bases are a match to TRBD2. The trim removed 3 bases at V and 7 bases at J, leaving 9 bases unmatched. Looked up from germline, CDR1 is MGHDK and CDR2 is SYGVNS. CDR3 length: 15 residues. The chain's CDR3 is CASSEGSGSTGTQYF. Here the CDR3 DNA reads TGTGCCAGCAGTGAGGGTAGCGGGAGCACTGGGACCCAGTACTTC.

This chain joins TRBV5-1 and TRBJ1-2; a weak D match, TRBD1 (6 bases). This CDR3 spans 18 amino acids. The germline CDR1 and CDR2 sequences are SGHRS and YFSETQ. Trimming removed 3 bases at V and 1 base at J, with 22 bases between. The CDR3 sequence: CASSSNPVGGANNYGYTF. The CDR3 coding sequence is TGCGCCAGCAGCTCAAACCCGGTAGGGGGGGCGAATAACTATGGCTACACCTTC.

The chain carries TRBV5-4 and TRBJ1-2, with a weak D call TRBD1 (5 bases). V lost 6 bases and J 8 bases, leaving 23 bases between the germline ends. Germline assignment: CDR1 SGHNT and CDR2 YYREEE (reference sequence). The CDR3 has 15 amino acids. CDR3: CASTSPTTGSSGYTF. The CDR3 bases are TGTGCCAGCACCTCACCCACCACAGGTTCGAGCGGCTACACCTTC.

This clone appeared once. The chain combines TRBV19 with TRBJ2-3, with 7 nucleotides matching TRBD2. Trimming cost V 3 bases and J 4 bases; bases outside gene matches: 10. The CDR3 loop spans 16 amino acids. CDR1 and CDR2 (germline): LNHDA, SQIVND (reference sequence). The CDR3 DNA follows: TGTGCCAGTAGTATTCTGGCGGGAGCAGTTGCAGATACGCAGTATTTT. Its translation: CASSILAGAVADTQYF.

V usage is TRBV11-2 and J usage is TRBJ1-5, with 12 nucleotides matching TRBD1. Germline trimming cut 5 bases from V and 5 bases from J; bases unmatched to any gene: 4. The CDR3 is made up of 15 amino acids. Germline V gene sequence: CDR1 SGHAT, CDR2 FQNNGV. The CDR3 sequence: CASSIGTGGYQPQHF. DNA for the CDR3: TGTGCCAGCAGCATAGGGACAGGGGGCTATCAGCCCCAGCATTTT.

This clone was recorded only once. The chain has TRBV27 and TRBJ1-5; TRBD1 is a possible D gene (6 bases). This CDR3 has 15 amino acids. CDR1 is MNHEY, CDR2 SMNVEV, per germline (reference sequence). V lost 7 bases and J lost 4, with 17 bases in between. For the CDR3, the DNA is TGTGCCAGCAACCTACAGGGTCTGCTAAATCAGCCCCAGCATTTT. Translation gives CASNLQGLLNQPQHF.

The J gene is TRBJ1-1, the V gene TRBV2; TRBD1 agrees at 8 bases. The junction had 4 bases not matched to a gene; V was cut back by 6 bases and J by 4 bases. The CDR3 totals 13 residues. The germline gives CDR1 SNHLY, CDR2 FYNNEI. The CDR3 region is CASSLGQGTEAFF. CDR3 nucleotide sequence: TGTGCCAGCAGCCTTGGACAGGGCACTGAAGCTTTCTTT.

This chain joins TRBV30 and TRBJ1-2, with a possible D match to TRBD1 (5 bases). V was clipped by 2 bases and J by 3 bases, with 22 bases between them. There are 17 residues in the CDR3. Germline V gene data show CDR1 as GTSNPN and CDR2 as SVGIG (reference sequence). Here the CDR3 reads CAWSPTYLGEQDYGYTF. The CDR3 DNA reads TGTGCCTGGAGTCCAACCTATTTAGGAGAACAGGACTATGGCTACACCTTC.

This clone was observed once. The chain is built from TRBV9 and TRBJ2-5; possibly TRBD2 for D (6 bases). The CDR3 totals 15 residues. CDR1 SGDLS and CDR2 YYNGEE come from the germline V gene. The V end lost 4 bases, the J end lost 5 bases, and 18 bases lay between the germline ends. The CDR3 DNA follows: TGTGCCAGCAGCCTCACACTAGGGACTTTGGAGACCCAGTACTTC. Its translation: CASSLTLGTLETQYF.

The V and J genes are TRBV28 and TRBJ2-1; 9 bases fit TRBD1. Looked up from germline, CDR1 is MDHEN and CDR2 is SYDVKM. The J segment lost 8 bases and the V segment lost 7 bases, leaving 6 bases of the junction unmatched. The length of the CDR3 is 13 residues. CDR3: CASTTGGRDEQFF. Written as DNA, the CDR3 is TGTGCCAGCACAACAGGGGGCCGCGATGAGCAGTTCTTC.

The genes are TRBV6-1 and TRBJ1-5; 9 bases fit TRBD1. The germline V gene encodes CDR1 MNHNS and CDR2 SASEGT. The CDR3 spans 16 residues. With 0 bases clipped from V and 2 bases from J, the junction kept 2 bases outside the gene matches. CDR3 loop: CASSEAQGARNQPQHF. The DNA of the CDR3 is TGTGCCAGCAGTGAAGCACAGGGGGCTCGCAATCAGCCCCAGCATTTT.

The chain has TRBV19 and TRBJ1-4, with a tentative D call TRBD1 (5 bases). Germline CDR1 is LNHDA and CDR2 is SQIVND (reference sequence). The CDR3 is 13 amino acids. V lost 7 bases and J lost 8, with 14 bases in between. CDR3 sequence: CASTTGGREKLFF. CDR3 in DNA: TGTGCCAGTACGACTGGGGGGAGGGAAAAACTGTTTTTT.

The V gene is TRBV6-5, the J gene TRBJ1-6, with a possible D match to TRBD1 (5 bases). CDR1 and CDR2 from the germline V gene are MNHEY and SVGAGI. This CDR3 is built from 15 residues. The germline V and J ends were trimmed by 5 bases and 7 bases, with 15 bases remaining between them. Written as DNA, the CDR3 is TGTGCCAGCAGTGCCCCCAGGGAGGGGAATTCACCCCTCCACTTT. This gives the protein CASSAPREGNSPLHF.